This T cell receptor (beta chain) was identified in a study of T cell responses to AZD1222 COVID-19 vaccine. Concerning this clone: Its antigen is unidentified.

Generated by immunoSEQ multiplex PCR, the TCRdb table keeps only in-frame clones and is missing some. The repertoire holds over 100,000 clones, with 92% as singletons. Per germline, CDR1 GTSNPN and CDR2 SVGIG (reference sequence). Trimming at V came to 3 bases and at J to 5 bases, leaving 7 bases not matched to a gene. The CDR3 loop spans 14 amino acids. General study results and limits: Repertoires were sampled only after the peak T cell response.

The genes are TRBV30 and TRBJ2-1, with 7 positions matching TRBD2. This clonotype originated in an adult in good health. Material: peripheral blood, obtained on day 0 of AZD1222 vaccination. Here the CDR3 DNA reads TGTGCCTGGAGCGCGGGACTAAGGAACAATGAGCAGTTCTTC. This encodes CAWSAGLRNNEQFF.